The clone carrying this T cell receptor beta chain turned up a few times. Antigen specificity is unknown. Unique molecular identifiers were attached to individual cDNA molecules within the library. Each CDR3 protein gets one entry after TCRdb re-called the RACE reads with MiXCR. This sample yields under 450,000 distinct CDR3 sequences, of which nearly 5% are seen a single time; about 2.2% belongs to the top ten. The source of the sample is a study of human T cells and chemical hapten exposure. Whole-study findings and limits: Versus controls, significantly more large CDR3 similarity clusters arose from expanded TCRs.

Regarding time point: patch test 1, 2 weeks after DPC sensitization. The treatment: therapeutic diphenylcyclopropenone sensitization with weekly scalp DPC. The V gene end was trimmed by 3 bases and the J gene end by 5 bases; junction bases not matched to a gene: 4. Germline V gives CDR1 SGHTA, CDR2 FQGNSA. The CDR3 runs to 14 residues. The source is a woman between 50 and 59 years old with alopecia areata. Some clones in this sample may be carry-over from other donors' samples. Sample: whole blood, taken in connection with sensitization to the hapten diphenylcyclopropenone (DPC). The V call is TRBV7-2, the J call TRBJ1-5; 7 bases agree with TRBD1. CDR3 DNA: TGTGCCAGCAGCTTCCCAGGGGGAGATCAGCCCCAGCATTTT. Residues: CASSFPGGDQPQHF. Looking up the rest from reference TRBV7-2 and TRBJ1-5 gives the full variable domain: GAGVSQSPSNKVTEKGKDVELRCDPISGHTALYWYRQSLGQGLEFLIYFQGNSAPDKSGLPSDRFSAERTGGSVSTLTIQRTQQEDSAVYLCASSFPGGDQPQHFGDGTRLSIL.